A selection of T cell receptor beta chains follows, all from one sample in a study of control samples from healthy donors and cancer patients. Here immunoSEQ multiplex PCR was the method, and the copy in TCRdb shows in-frame clones only, minus some. There are about 410,000 clones in the sample; approximately 90% occur only once, and 5.5% to 7.5% lies in the top ten. Sequencing was performed on PBMCs. These receptors all stem from a middle-aged man with head and neck cancer. Each CDR3 is given with its conserved first and last residue. The D gene is left open where the match is weak. Size tells how often a clone was seen (once, few, many) or the class of an expanded clone, and some rows leave it out.

clone_size: -
v_call: TRBV5-1
d_call: TRBD2
j_call: TRBJ2-7
cdr3_aa: CASSSGLVADEQYF
cdr3_nt: TGCGCCAGCAGCTCGGGACTAGTCGCTGACGAGCAGTACTTC

clone_size: -
v_call: TRBV6-5
d_call: -
j_call: TRBJ2-2
cdr3_aa: CASSYSTGLTGELFF
cdr3_nt: TGTGCCAGCAGTTACTCGACAGGACTCACCGGGGAGCTGTTTTTT

clone_size: -
v_call: TRBV19
d_call: TRBD1
j_call: TRBJ1-1
cdr3_aa: CASGQGNTEAFF
cdr3_nt: TGTGCCAGTGGACAGGGGAACACTGAAGCTTTCTTT

clone_size: -
v_call: TRBV6-2/TRBV6-3
d_call: TRBD2
j_call: TRBJ2-1
cdr3_aa: CASSYTLKRSGIYNEQFF
cdr3_nt: TGTGCCAGCAGTTACACCTTAAAGCGGAGCGGGATCTACAATGAGCAGTTCTTC

clone_size: -
v_call: TRBV30
d_call: -
j_call: TRBJ1-2
cdr3_aa: CAWSVLDNYGYTF
cdr3_nt: TGTGCCTGGAGTGTCTTGGATAACTATGGCTACACCTTC

clone_size: -
v_call: TRBV19
d_call: -
j_call: TRBJ1-2
cdr3_aa: CASSIGQLYGYTF
cdr3_nt: TGTGCCAGTAGTATAGGACAGCTCTATGGCTACACCTTC

clone_size: -
v_call: TRBV6-2/TRBV6-3
d_call: TRBD2
j_call: TRBJ2-7
cdr3_aa: CASSPRWVSGASYEQYF
cdr3_nt: TGTGCCAGCAGCCCCAGATGGGTTAGCGGGGCCTCCTACGAGCAGTACTTC

clone_size: -
v_call: TRBV18
d_call: -
j_call: TRBJ1-5
cdr3_aa: CASSPLGSNQPQHF
cdr3_nt: TGTGCCAGCTCACCACTGGGTAGCAATCAGCCCCAGCATTTT

clone_size: -
v_call: TRBV15
d_call: -
j_call: TRBJ2-4
cdr3_aa: CATSRELPETLAKNIQYF
cdr3_nt: TGTGCCACCAGCAGAGAGCTTCCGGAGACCCTAGCCAAAAACATTCAGTACTTC

clone_size: -
v_call: TRBV24-1
d_call: -
j_call: TRBJ1-4
cdr3_aa: CATSDVGPGEKLFF
cdr3_nt: TGTGCCACCAGTGATGTGGGGCCTGGTGAAAAACTGTTTTTT

clone_size: -
v_call: TRBV10-3
d_call: -
j_call: TRBJ1-5
cdr3_aa: CAISEGTGNQPQHF
cdr3_nt: TGTGCCATCAGTGAAGGGACGGGCAATCAGCCCCAGCATTTT

clone_size: -
v_call: TRBV3-1/TRBV3-2
d_call: -
j_call: TRBJ2-3
cdr3_aa: CASSHRGSTDTQYF
cdr3_nt: TGTGCCAGCAGCCACAGGGGATCGACAGATACGCAGTATTTT

clone_size: -
v_call: TRBV27
d_call: TRBD1
j_call: TRBJ1-1
cdr3_aa: CASSPYRGRGNTEAFF
cdr3_nt: TGTGCCAGCAGCCCTTACAGGGGACGGGGGAACACTGAAGCTTTCTTT

clone_size: -
v_call: TRBV7-9
d_call: TRBD1
j_call: TRBJ1-4
cdr3_aa: CASSLTGASLGLFF
cdr3_nt: TGTGCCAGCAGCTTGACAGGGGCTTCGTTGGGACTGTTTTTT

clone_size: -
v_call: TRBV9
d_call: -
j_call: TRBJ1-1
cdr3_aa: CASSRTDMNTEAFF
cdr3_nt: TGTGCCAGCAGCCGGACGGATATGAACACTGAAGCTTTCTTT

clone_size: -
v_call: TRBV6-5
d_call: -
j_call: TRBJ1-2
cdr3_aa: CASSSGSAGNYGYTF
cdr3_nt: TGTGCCAGCAGTTCCGGCAGTGCGGGGAACTATGGCTACACCTTC

clone_size: -
v_call: TRBV5-6
d_call: -
j_call: TRBJ2-1
cdr3_aa: CASSLTSNEQFF
cdr3_nt: TGTGCCAGCAGCTTGACTAGCAATGAGCAGTTCTTC

clone_size: -
v_call: TRBV23-1
d_call: TRBD1
j_call: TRBJ2-1
cdr3_aa: CASSQTRDRGYNEQFF
cdr3_nt: TGCGCCAGCAGTCAAACCCGGGACAGGGGATACAATGAGCAGTTCTTC

clone_size: once
v_call: TRBV30
d_call: TRBD2
j_call: TRBJ2-2
cdr3_aa: CAWSVPSTSGQAAGELFF
cdr3_nt: TGTGCCTGGAGTGTACCCTCGACTAGCGGTCAGGCGGCCGGGGAGCTGTTTTTT

clone_size: once
v_call: TRBV19
d_call: -
j_call: TRBJ2-6
cdr3_aa: CASSITPAAGANVLTF
cdr3_nt: TGTGCCAGTAGTATAACGCCGGCGGCTGGGGCCAACGTCCTGACTTTC

clone_size: -
v_call: TRBV5-8
d_call: TRBD2
j_call: TRBJ2-5
cdr3_aa: CASSPSGQETQYF
cdr3_nt: TGTGCCAGCAGCCCTAGCGGACAAGAGACCCAGTACTTC

clone_size: once
v_call: TRBV7-9
d_call: -
j_call: TRBJ2-1
cdr3_aa: CASSSGMGDNEQFF
cdr3_nt: TGTGCCAGCAGCTCTGGGATGGGAGACAATGAGCAGTTCTTC

clone_size: -
v_call: TRBV7-9
d_call: TRBD1
j_call: TRBJ1-2
cdr3_aa: CASSLGQGWGYTF
cdr3_nt: TGTGCCAGCAGCTTAGGACAGGGTTGGGGCTACACCTTC

clone_size: -
v_call: TRBV15
d_call: TRBD1
j_call: TRBJ2-2
cdr3_aa: CATSRFTGGAGNGELFF
cdr3_nt: TGTGCCACCAGCAGATTCACAGGGGGCGCGGGTAACGGGGAGCTGTTTTTT

clone_size: -
v_call: TRBV5-1
d_call: TRBD1
j_call: TRBJ2-7
cdr3_aa: CASSVDRGRSEQYF
cdr3_nt: TGCGCCAGCAGCGTAGACAGGGGGCGAAGCGAGCAGTACTTC

clone_size: few
v_call: TRBV20-1
d_call: -
j_call: TRBJ1-1
cdr3_aa: CSARDSAEAFF
cdr3_nt: TGCAGTGCTAGAGATTCGGCTGAAGCTTTCTTT

clone_size: -
v_call: TRBV3-1/TRBV3-2
d_call: -
j_call: TRBJ2-2
cdr3_aa: CASSGDTGELFF
cdr3_nt: TGTGCCAGCTCCGGGGACACCGGGGAGCTGTTTTTT

clone_size: -
v_call: TRBV6-5
d_call: TRBD2
j_call: TRBJ2-1
cdr3_aa: CASSYSGASGSYEQFF
cdr3_nt: TGTGCCAGCAGTTACTCGGGGGCTAGCGGGAGCTATGAGCAGTTCTTC

clone_size: -
v_call: TRBV5-1
d_call: -
j_call: TRBJ1-3
cdr3_aa: CASSQDLRSGNTIYF
cdr3_nt: TGCGCCAGCAGTCAGGACCTCCGCTCTGGAAACACCATATATTTT

clone_size: -
v_call: TRBV15
d_call: -
j_call: TRBJ1-4
cdr3_aa: CATSRAGGASDEKLFF
cdr3_nt: TGTGCCACCAGCAGAGCCGGGGGCGCCTCGGATGAAAAACTGTTTTTT

clone_size: once
v_call: TRBV10-3
d_call: -
j_call: TRBJ2-7
cdr3_aa: CAISEAVGGTYEQYF
cdr3_nt: TGTGCCATCAGTGAGGCGGTCGGGGGAACCTACGAGCAGTACTTC

clone_size: -
v_call: TRBV5-6
d_call: -
j_call: TRBJ2-5
cdr3_aa: CASSFPTVETQYF
cdr3_nt: TGTGCCAGCAGCTTCCCAACGGTGGAGACCCAGTACTTC

clone_size: -
v_call: TRBV5-1
d_call: TRBD1
j_call: TRBJ1-4
cdr3_aa: CASSFEQGGGEKLFF
cdr3_nt: TGCGCCAGCAGCTTTGAACAGGGGGGAGGCGAAAAACTGTTTTTT

clone_size: -
v_call: TRBV3-1/TRBV3-2
d_call: -
j_call: TRBJ1-5
cdr3_aa: CASSQGAAAGNQPQHF
cdr3_nt: TGTGCCAGCAGCCAAGGGGCAGCCGCGGGCAATCAGCCCCAGCATTTT

clone_size: -
v_call: TRBV27
d_call: TRBD1
j_call: TRBJ2-6
cdr3_aa: CASSSHPGTGGSGANVLTF
cdr3_nt: TGTGCCAGCAGTTCCCACCCCGGGACAGGGGGCTCTGGGGCCAACGTCCTGACTTTC

clone_size: -
v_call: TRBV28
d_call: -
j_call: TRBJ1-1
cdr3_aa: CASSLRRGINTEAFF
cdr3_nt: TGTGCCAGCAGTTTAAGGCGGGGGATAAATACTGAAGCTTTCTTT

clone_size: -
v_call: TRBV19
d_call: -
j_call: TRBJ1-1
cdr3_aa: CASSPSVLNTEAFF
cdr3_nt: TGTGCCAGCAGCCCCTCCGTTCTGAACACTGAAGCTTTCTTT

clone_size: -
v_call: TRBV28
d_call: -
j_call: TRBJ2-5
cdr3_aa: CASSLRTPQETQYF
cdr3_nt: TGTGCCAGCAGTTTAAGGACACCCCAAGAGACCCAGTACTTC

clone_size: -
v_call: TRBV28
d_call: TRBD1
j_call: TRBJ2-7
cdr3_aa: CASRWQGTGSYEQYF
cdr3_nt: TGTGCCAGCAGGTGGCAGGGGACAGGGTCCTACGAGCAGTACTTC

clone_size: -
v_call: TRBV11-2
d_call: -
j_call: TRBJ2-3
cdr3_aa: CASSLEGHSTDTQYF
cdr3_nt: TGTGCCAGCAGCTTAGAGGGGCACTCCACAGATACGCAGTATTTT

clone_size: -
v_call: TRBV14
d_call: -
j_call: TRBJ1-1
cdr3_aa: CASSPQGANTEAFF
cdr3_nt: TGTGCCAGCAGCCCACAAGGGGCGAACACTGAAGCTTTCTTT

clone_size: -
v_call: TRBV27
d_call: -
j_call: TRBJ2-3
cdr3_aa: CASSLQATSTDTQYF
cdr3_nt: TGTGCCAGCAGTTTACAGGCCACTAGCACAGATACGCAGTATTTT

clone_size: once
v_call: TRBV7-3
d_call: -
j_call: TRBJ1-1
cdr3_aa: CASSPGGGQGDTEAFF
cdr3_nt: TGTGCCAGCAGCCCCGGGGGGGGACAAGGGGACACTGAAGCTTTCTTT

clone_size: -
v_call: TRBV16
d_call: -
j_call: TRBJ2-1
cdr3_aa: CASSQYSPPGPMQFF
cdr3_nt: TGTGCCAGCAGCCAATATAGTCCACCGGGACCGATGCAGTTCTTC

clone_size: -
v_call: TRBV7-8
d_call: -
j_call: TRBJ2-7
cdr3_aa: CASNYLGGAAYEQYF
cdr3_nt: TGTGCCAGCAACTACCTTGGGGGGGCCGCCTACGAGCAGTACTTC

clone_size: -
v_call: TRBV7-3
d_call: -
j_call: TRBJ2-5
cdr3_aa: CASSRGREETQYF
cdr3_nt: TGTGCCAGCAGCCGTGGACGGGAAGAGACCCAGTACTTC

clone_size: -
v_call: TRBV5-1
d_call: TRBD1
j_call: TRBJ1-1
cdr3_aa: CASSLTGGPDSNTEAFF
cdr3_nt: TGCGCCAGCAGCTTGACAGGGGGCCCAGATTCAAACACTGAAGCTTTCTTT

clone_size: -
v_call: TRBV29-1
d_call: -
j_call: TRBJ1-2
cdr3_aa: CSAASGYGYTF
cdr3_nt: TGCAGCGCCGCGTCAGGCTATGGCTACACCTTC

clone_size: -
v_call: TRBV3-1/TRBV3-2
d_call: -
j_call: TRBJ1-1
cdr3_aa: CASSPGSWAEAFF
cdr3_nt: TGTGCCAGCAGCCCGGGGAGTTGGGCTGAAGCTTTCTTT

clone_size: -
v_call: TRBV6-5
d_call: -
j_call: TRBJ1-2
cdr3_aa: CASSYRDAGVYGYTF
cdr3_nt: TGTGCCAGCAGTTACAGGGACGCAGGTGTCTATGGCTACACCTTC

clone_size: -
v_call: TRBV28
d_call: -
j_call: TRBJ1-2
cdr3_aa: CASSKSGPQGYTF
cdr3_nt: TGTGCCAGCAGCAAGTCGGGTCCACAAGGCTACACCTTC

clone_size: -
v_call: TRBV5-1
d_call: -
j_call: TRBJ1-1
cdr3_aa: CASSLTRDSLMNTEAFF
cdr3_nt: TGCGCCAGCAGTTTAACGAGAGACAGCTTAATGAACACTGAAGCTTTCTTT